These 22 T cell receptor beta chains were sequenced from one sample in a study of T cells in Graves' hyperthyroidism and ophthalmopathy. The investigators amplified TCR beta CDR3 regions from RNA transcripts. An initial round of RT-PCR targeting the TCR CDR3 relied on the HTBI primer set. TCRdb re-called the multiplex PCR reads with MiXCR, one entry per CDR3 protein. The data hold about 640,000 distinct CDR3 sequences, with less than 25% observed a single time. Sequencing was done on a sample of blood. Source of these receptors: a man under 40 with Graves' ophthalmopathy.

The sample holds a few counts of this clonotype. The chain joins TRBV9 to TRBJ1-2; the match to TRBD1 covers 7 bases. V shed 7 bases and J 0 bases; nucleotides not matched to a gene: 0. The CDR3 loop spans 12 amino acids. Germline loops: CDR1 SGDLS, CDR2 YYNGEE. DNA of the CDR3: TGTGCCAGCCAGGGGGCTAACTATGGCTACACCTTC. Translation gives CASQGANYGYTF.

The chain links TRBV7-2 to TRBJ2-3, with D perhaps TRBD2 (6 bases). Germline CDR1 and CDR2: SGHTA and FQGNSA. V was clipped by 0 bases and J by 2 bases, with 21 bases between them. CDR3 length equals 19 residues. The DNA for the CDR3 is TGTGCCAGCAGCTTAGCGCTTCCTAGCGCCTTTGCCCCCACAGATACGCAGTATTTT. Translated: CASSLALPSAFAPTDTQYF.

This clonotype showed up many times. This sequence joins TRBV5-5 and TRBJ1-5, with a weak D call TRBD1 (5 bases). Looked up from germline, CDR1 is SGHKS and CDR2 is YYEKEE (reference sequence). The CDR3 spans 15 residues. V shed 4 bases and J shed 3 bases, with 14 bases lying between them. CDR3: CASSPGGTPNQPQHF. DNA for the CDR3: TGTGCCAGCAGCCCCGGGGGTACACCCAATCAGCCCCAGCATTTT.

The chain uses TRBV15 and TRBJ2-6; D is unclear. Germline V gene sequence: CDR1 LNHNV, CDR2 YYDKDF (reference sequence). The CDR3 consists of 13 residues. Trimming shortened V by 4 bases and J by 2 bases, and 3 bases separated the two germline ends. The CDR3 DNA reads as TGTGCCACCAGCATTACTGGGGCCAACGTCCTGACTTTC. Translating gives CATSITGANVLTF.

The J gene is TRBJ1-5, the V gene TRBV28; 8 bases line up with TRBD1. Germline V gene data show CDR1 as MDHEN and CDR2 as SYDVKM. The CDR3 is 14 residues long. V lost 2 bases and J lost 5; bases outside the gene matches: 2. The DNA of the CDR3 is TGTGCCAGCAGTTTAACAGGGGGGGATCAGCCCCAGCATTTT. Translating it yields CASSLTGGDQPQHF.

As concerns this clonotype: Given a much more abundant clone one base away, this may be a read error. The chain is built from TRBV30 and TRBJ1-2; D is possibly TRBD1 (5 bases). The CDR3 has 15 residues. CDR1 is GTSNPN and CDR2 is SVGIG in the germline V gene (reference sequence). The CDR3 bases are TGTGTCTGGAGTCGGTCTGAGGGGAGGAACTATGGCTACACCTTC. This sequence encodes CVWSRSEGRNYGYTF.

Ten or more counts support this clonotype. This chain connects TRBV28 to TRBJ1-5; D is perhaps TRBD1 (6 bases). V lost 7 bases, J lost 0 bases, and 19 bases lay in between. CDR1 and CDR2 from the germline V gene are MDHEN and SYDVKM. The CDR3 contains 17 residues. CDR3 DNA sequence: TGTGCCAGCACCTTAACCAGGGGACTTTATAGCAATCAGCCCCAGCATTTT. Protein sequence: CASTLTRGLYSNQPQHF.

This clonotype showed up just a few times. V and J are TRBV20-1 and TRBJ2-3, with TRBD2 identical over 10 bases. The CDR3 totals 14 residues. The ends lost 3 bases at V and 3 bases at J; junction bases unmatched: 3. CDR1 is DFQATT and CDR2 is SNEGSKA in the germline V gene (reference sequence). CDR3: CSARVTSGTDTQYF. As DNA, the CDR3 is TGCAGTGCTAGGGTGACTAGCGGGACAGATACGCAGTATTTT.

The sample holds many counts of this clonotype. J is TRBJ2-7 and V is TRBV11-2, with D maybe TRBD1 (8 bases). Germline CDR1 is SGHAT and CDR2 is FQNNGV. CDR3 length: 15 amino acids. The V end was cut by 5 bases, the J end by 3 bases, with 17 bases between. Written as DNA, the CDR3 is TGTGCCAGCAGCCAAGGACAGGGAGGGATCTACGAGCAGTACTTC. Protein sequence: CASSQGQGGIYEQYF.

In its sample, this clonotype was seen a few times. The V call is TRBV19, the J call TRBJ2-1, with D possibly TRBD1 on 6 matching bases. The germline CDR1 and CDR2 sequences are LNHDA and SQIVND (reference sequence). Trimming pared 4 bases from V and 6 bases from J, leaving 13 bases between. CDR3 length: 14 amino acids. The CDR3 spells CASSRGLVGNEQFF. The CDR3, as DNA: TGTGCCAGTAGTAGGGGGCTAGTCGGCAATGAGCAGTTCTTC. Looking up the rest from reference TRBV19 and TRBJ2-1 gives the full variable domain: DGGITQSPKYLFRKEGQNVTLSCEQNLNHDAMYWYRQDPGQGLRLIYYSQIVNDFQKGDIAEGYSVSREKKESFPLTVTSAQKNPTAFYLCASSRGLVGNEQFFGPGTRLTVL.

This clonotype was found many times. The chain links TRBV18 to TRBJ2-2, with TRBD1 matching over 7 bases. CDR3 length: 14 amino acids. Per germline, CDR1 KGHSH and CDR2 LQKENI. V gave up 8 bases and J gave up 1 base; unmatched junction bases: 4. For the CDR3, the DNA is TGTGCCAGCCCCGGGACAGAGAACACCGGGGAGCTGTTTTTT. Translation: CASPGTENTGELFF. The whole variable domain, filled in from reference TRBV18 and TRBJ2-2, reads NAGVMQNPRHLVRRRGQEARLRCSPMKGHSHVYWYRQLPEEGLKFMVYLQKENIIDESGMPKERFSAEFPKEGPSILRIQQVVRGDSAAYFCASPGTENTGELFFGEGSRLTVL.

The J gene is TRBJ2-1, the V gene TRBV11-3; 8 bases agree with TRBD2. The CDR3 consists of 14 residues. CDR1 and CDR2 from the germline V gene are SGHNT and YENEEA. The J segment lost 10 bases and the V segment lost 5 bases, leaving 10 bases of the junction unmatched. CDR3 in amino acids: CASSPESGGREQFF. Written as DNA, the CDR3 is TGTGCCAGCAGCCCGGAAAGCGGGGGCAGGGAGCAGTTCTTC.

The J gene is TRBJ2-3, the V gene TRBV20-1; D is perhaps TRBD1 (5 bases). Between the trimmed V and J ends, which lost 1 base and 6 bases, there was a span of 14 bases. CDR1 is DFQATT and CDR2 is SNEGSKA in the germline V gene (reference sequence). The CDR3 totals 14 residues. CDR3 bases: TGCAGTGCTAGAGTAAAGCGCAGGGTGGATACGCAGTATTTT. It translates to CSARVKRRVDTQYF.

The V gene is TRBV5-1, the J gene TRBJ1-5; D possibly corresponds to TRBD1 (6 bases). Trimming shortened V by 0 bases and J by 6 bases, and 13 bases separated the two germline ends. Germline CDR1 SGHRS, CDR2 YFSETQ. The CDR3 has 15 residues. CDR3 DNA: TGCGCCAGCAGCTTGGTTGGGGGGGCAGGTCAGCCCCAGCATTTT. The encoded protein is CASSLVGGAGQPQHF.

The sample holds many counts of this clonotype. CDR3 sequence: CASSLGTGYSYEQYF. The CDR3 DNA follows: TGTGCCAGCAGCCTCGGGACAGGATACTCCTACGAGCAGTACTTC. The chain has TRBV28 and TRBJ2-7, with TRBD1 identical over 8 bases. V was clipped by 6 bases and J by 0 bases; unmatched bases: 7. This CDR3 contains 15 residues. The germline V gene encodes CDR1 MDHEN and CDR2 SYDVKM. Filled out from reference TRBV28 and TRBJ2-7, the complete variable domain reads DVKVTQSSRYLVKRTGEKVFLECVQDMDHENMFWYRQDPGLGLRLIYFSYDVKMKEKGDIPEGYSVSREKKERFSLILESASTNQTSMYLCASSLGTGYSYEQYFGPGTRLTVT.

V gene TRBV4-1 combines with J gene TRBJ2-1; the match to TRBD2 covers 7 bases. CDR1 and CDR2 (germline): MGHRA, YSYEKL. The CDR3 is 15 residues long. With 4 bases clipped from V and 4 bases from J, the junction kept 7 bases outside the gene matches. The CDR3 here is CASSPSGMAYNEQFF. In DNA, the CDR3 is TGCGCCAGCAGCCCCAGCGGGATGGCGTACAATGAGCAGTTCTTC.

Note on this clonotype: This may stem from a read error, because a much larger clone lies one nucleotide away. The rearrangement uses TRBV6-1 and TRBJ2-7; D perhaps matches TRBD1 (6 bases). Trimming shortened V by 5 bases and J by 6 bases, and 8 bases separated the two germline ends. CDR3 size: 11 residues. CDR1 is MNHNS and CDR2 is SASEGT in the germline V gene. CDR3 amino acids: CASSYRAEQYF. CDR3 DNA: TGTGCCAGCAGTTACAGGGCCGAGCAGTACTTC.

In this sample, this clonotype turned up many times. This chain joins TRBV6-1 and TRBJ2-4; perhaps TRBD2 as D (7 bases). Germline-derived CDR1 and CDR2 are MNHNS and SASEGT. The V end was cut by 1 base, the J end by 1 base, with 14 bases between. The CDR3 is 17 amino acids. The CDR3 coding sequence is TGTGCCAGCAGTGAAGGAAGGGGGGAGGGGGCCAAAAACATTCAGTACTTC. Translated: CASSEGRGEGAKNIQYF.

This clonotype was counted many times. The chain carries TRBV2 and TRBJ2-7; tentatively, D is TRBD1 (6 bases). Looked up from germline, CDR1 is SNHLY and CDR2 is FYNNEI. V lost 6 bases to trimming and J lost 4 bases, with 25 bases between them. This CDR3 is built from 17 residues. Written as DNA, the CDR3 is TGTGCCAGCAGCGACCAGGGGTGGGGACCTATAGAGTACGAGCAGTACTTC. It yields the protein CASSDQGWGPIEYEQYF.

This clonotype was observed a handful of times. This chain uses TRBV6-6 with TRBJ2-1, with 8 bases aligning to TRBD2. CDR1 is MNHNY and CDR2 is SVGAGI in the germline V gene (reference sequence). V shed 2 bases, J shed 6 bases, and the junction held 3 bases outside the gene matches. The CDR3 sequence is 14 residues long. DNA for the CDR3: TGTGCCAGCAGTTACCCCGGGACTAGCAATGAGCAGTTCTTC. Its protein product is CASSYPGTSNEQFF.

The chain carries TRBV6-1 and TRBJ1-5, with D tentatively TRBD1 (6 bases). Trimming stripped 4 bases from V and 7 bases from J, with 11 bases between. The germline gives CDR1 MNHNS, CDR2 SASEGT. CDR3 size: 13 residues. The CDR3 region is CASSAGAGQPQHF. CDR3 bases: TGTGCCAGCAGTGCGGGGGCAGGACAGCCCCAGCATTTT.

This sequence joins TRBV6-1 and TRBJ2-7; 8 bases are shared with TRBD1. V lost 10 bases to trimming and J lost 6 bases; unmatched junction nucleotides: 11. Per the germline V gene, CDR1 is MNHNS and CDR2 is SASEGT. The CDR3 covers 13 residues. As DNA, the CDR3 is TGTGCCACCTCCAGGGGACAGGCTCCCGAGCAGTACTTC. It codes for CATSRGQAPEQYF.